A selection of T cell receptor beta chains follows, all from one sample in a study of T cells in Graves' hyperthyroidism and ophthalmopathy. TCRdb analysed the multiplex PCR reads with MiXCR anew, one entry per CDR3 protein. This table has under 400,000 distinct CDR3 sequences, approximately 18% appearing once. The sample was blood. The receptor source for this set is a woman in her forties with Graves' ophthalmopathy. The CDR3 runs from the conserved cysteine through the conserved F or W. D genes are given only for firm matches. Clone size is shown for a subset of rows, as once, few, many or a class of expanded clone.

>TRBJ2-2|TRBV11-1|many|TRBD1
CASSFRTGASGELFF
TGTGCCAGCAGCTTTCGGACAGGGGCGAGCGGGGAGCTGTTTTTT
>TRBJ1-5|TRBV6-1|few|-
CASSEAQPQHF
TGTGCCAGCAGTGAGGCTCAGCCCCAGCATTTT
>TRBJ2-7|TRBV20-1|many|TRBD1
CSAREWRQGAYEQYF
TGCAGTGCTAGAGAGTGGAGACAGGGGGCCTACGAGCAGTACTTC
>TRBJ2-7|TRBV7-2|-|-
CASSVGQTSAAEQYF
TGTGCCAGCAGCGTCGGACAGACCTCCGCGGCCGAGCAGTACTTC
>TRBJ2-3|TRBV28|many|-
CASSRSTAGTPSTDTQYF
TGTGCCAGCAGTCGGTCTACCGCCGGGACCCCCAGCACAGATACGCAGTATTTT
>TRBJ1-5|TRBV27|-|-
CASSLSGTVPWGPQHF
TGTGCCAGCAGTTTATCGGGGACGGTGCCCTGGGGGCCCCAGCATTTT
>TRBJ1-2|TRBV9|many|-
CASSVATGNYGYTF
TGTGCCAGCAGCGTAGCTACGGGCAACTATGGCTACACCTTC
>TRBJ1-1|TRBV28|-|-
CASSLVVATEAFF
TGTGCCAGCAGTTTAGTGGTCGCCACTGAAGCTTTCTTT
>TRBJ1-1|TRBV28|many|-
CASSSDTRGVNTEAFF
TGTGCCAGCAGTTCGGACACCCGCGGGGTGAACACTGAAGCTTTCTTT
>TRBJ1-1|TRBV6-2/TRBV6-3|few|-
CASSYRRRYSTEAFF
TGTGCCAGCAGTTACAGGAGACGATATAGCACTGAAGCTTTCTTT
>TRBJ1-1|TRBV30|many|-
CAWSAKNTEAFF
TGTGCCTGGAGCGCCAAAAACACTGAAGCTTTCTTT
>TRBJ2-7|TRBV11-2|many|TRBD1
CASSPFRDRGSYEQYF
TGTGCCAGCAGCCCATTCCGGGACAGGGGGTCCTACGAGCAGTACTTC
>TRBJ1-1|TRBV30|many|TRBD1
CAWRPPGQGNTEAFF
TGTGCCTGGAGACCACCGGGACAGGGGAACACTGAAGCTTTCTTT
>TRBJ2-7|TRBV19|many|-
CASSMRGEQYF
TGTGCCAGTAGTATGAGGGGCGAGCAGTACTTC
>TRBJ2-7|TRBV9|few|TRBD2
CASSVGTTSGRQTYEQYF
TGTGCCAGCAGCGTAGGGACAACGAGCGGGAGACAGACCTACGAGCAGTACTTC
>TRBJ1-5|TRBV30|many|-
CAWSVASRADQPQHF
TGTGCCTGGAGTGTAGCCAGCAGGGCGGACCAGCCCCAGCATTTT
>TRBJ1-1|TRBV6-2/TRBV6-3|-|-
CASNHQGPEAFF
TGTGCCAGCAATCACCAGGGCCCTGAAGCTTTCTTT
>TRBJ2-7|TRBV2|many|-
CASTWDASRSYEQYF
TGTGCCAGCACTTGGGACGCCAGTCGCTCCTACGAGCAGTACTTC
>TRBJ2-7|TRBV10-3|many|-
CAIGDSYEQYF
TGTGCCATCGGGGACTCCTACGAGCAGTACTTC
>TRBJ2-7|TRBV28|many|TRBD1
CASRSGTGRKSYEQYF
TGTGCCAGCCGATCCGGGACAGGCCGTAAGTCCTACGAGCAGTACTTC
>TRBJ1-1|TRBV3-1|many|-
CASSHSHPATEAFF
TGTGCCAGCAGCCATTCTCATCCTGCCACCGAAGCTTTCTTT
>TRBJ1-1|TRBV19|many|-
CASSIRGKGTEAFF
TGTGCCAGTAGTATCCGGGGGAAAGGCACTGAAGCTTTCTTT
>TRBJ2-5|TRBV29-1|many|-
CSAGGNQETQYF
TGCAGCGCCGGTGGGAACCAAGAGACCCAGTACTTC
>TRBJ2-5|TRBV12-3/TRBV12-4|-|TRBD2
CASLRRVAGQETQYF
TGTGCCAGCCTCAGGAGGGTAGCGGGACAAGAGACCCAGTACTTC
>TRBJ2-1|TRBV28|many|TRBD2
CASRPLAGGFNEQFF
TGTGCCAGCAGACCGTTAGCGGGAGGGTTCAATGAGCAGTTCTTC
>TRBJ1-5|TRBV6-2/TRBV6-3|many|-
CASSYGELNQPQHF
TGTGCCAGCAGTTACGGAGAACTCAATCAGCCCCAGCATTTT
>TRBJ1-5|TRBV6-5|many|-
CASSNLTTPLGQPQHF
TGTGCCAGCAGCAATCTCACAACACCTCTGGGTCAGCCCCAGCATTTT
>TRBJ2-2|TRBV3-1|many|-
CASSQVPNTGELFF
TGTGCCAGCAGCCAAGTTCCGAACACCGGGGAGCTGTTTTTT
>TRBJ2-7|TRBV5-1|many|-
CASSPENSYEQYF
TGCGCCAGCAGCCCAGAAAACTCCTACGAGCAGTACTTC
>TRBJ2-7|TRBV7-3|many|-
CASSLTYRAEQYF
TGTGCCAGCAGCTTAACGTACAGGGCAGAGCAGTACTTC
>TRBJ1-1|TRBV28|few|-
CASSQAWGKAFF
TGTGCCAGCAGCCAAGCCTGGGGAAAAGCTTTCTTT
>TRBJ2-5|TRBV20-1|many|-
CSARDKEETQYF
TGCAGTGCAAGGGATAAGGAGGAGACCCAGTACTTC
>TRBJ2-6|TRBV28|many|-
CASSTLAAGANVLTF
TGTGCCAGCAGTACTCTTGCTGCTGGGGCCAACGTCCTGACTTTC
>TRBJ2-5|TRBV3-1|many|TRBD2
CASSPRTSGRGHQETQYF
TGTGCCAGCAGCCCAAGGACTAGCGGGAGAGGCCACCAAGAGACCCAGTACTTC
>TRBJ2-3|TRBV12-3/TRBV12-4|many|-
CASRDGRISTDTQYF
TGTGCCAGCAGGGACGGACGGATAAGCACAGATACGCAGTATTTT
>TRBJ2-7|TRBV20-1|many|TRBD1
CSVRQGALLSEQYF
TGCAGTGTTAGACAGGGGGCCCTACTTTCCGAGCAGTACTTC
>TRBJ2-2|TRBV25-1|-|TRBD2
CASRGGYATGELCF
TGTGCCAGCCGGGGGGGCTACGCTACCGGGGAGCTGTGTTTT
>TRBJ1-2|TRBV4-1|many|TRBD1
CASSQEAGQTYGYTF
TGCGCCAGCAGCCAAGAGGCGGGACAGACATATGGCTACACCTTC
>TRBJ1-1|TRBV28|many|-
CASTLSGANTEAFF
TGTGCCAGCACCCTCAGTGGGGCGAACACTGAAGCTTTCTTT
>TRBJ2-2|TRBV2|many|-
CASSDQGTGELFF
TGTGCCAGCAGTGACCAGGGAACTGGGGAGCTGTTTTTT
>TRBJ2-7|TRBV12-5|many|TRBD1
CASGTRTGWSYEQYF
TGTGCTAGTGGTACCCGGACAGGTTGGAGCTACGAGCAGTACTTC
>TRBJ1-6|TRBV6-5|many|-
CASSYAGGGSGSPLHF
TGTGCCAGCAGTTACGCGGGGGGGGGGTCGGGTTCACCCCTCCACTTT
>TRBJ1-5|TRBV20-1|-|-
CSAREAGILQPQHF
TGCAGTGCTAGAGAGGCGGGGATACTTCAGCCCCAGCATTTT
>TRBJ2-2|TRBV6-1|many|-
CASYLGELFF
TGTGCCAGCTATCTCGGGGAGCTGTTTTTT